These T cell receptor beta chains were read from a single sample in a study of blood T cell repertoires in COVID-19. Generated by immunoSEQ multiplex PCR, the TCRdb table keeps only in-frame clones and is missing some. This sample has 110,000 to 150,000 clones, with 84% found just once. The source material was peripheral blood. The receptors come from a human donor in a cohort sampled during active COVID-19. The CDR3 runs from the conserved cysteine through the conserved F or W. The D gene is left open where the match is weak. Clone size is given for some rows only: seen once, a few or many times, or a class if the clone is expanded.

v_call: TRBV10-3
d_call: TRBD1
clone_size: .
j_call: TRBJ1-2
cdr3_aa: CAISESDRVYGYTF
cdr3_nt: TGTGCCATCAGTGAGTCGGACAGGGTCTATGGCTACACCTTC

v_call: TRBV9
d_call: .
clone_size: .
j_call: TRBJ2-6
cdr3_aa: CASSGGSGRGANVLTF
cdr3_nt: TGTGCCAGCAGCGGTGGGTCGGGGAGAGGGGCCAACGTCCTGACTTTC

v_call: TRBV2
d_call: TRBD2
clone_size: .
j_call: TRBJ2-3
cdr3_aa: CASRNPGLAGGAGTDTQYF
cdr3_nt: TGTGCCAGCAGAAACCCGGGACTAGCGGGGGGGGCCGGAACAGATACGCAGTATTTT

v_call: TRBV19
d_call: TRBD1
clone_size: .
j_call: TRBJ1-1
cdr3_aa: CASSRSGTGGWYEAFF
cdr3_nt: TGTGCCAGTAGTAGGAGTGGGACAGGAGGGTGGTATGAAGCTTTCTTT

v_call: TRBV2
d_call: .
clone_size: few
j_call: TRBJ1-1
cdr3_aa: CASRGEVNTEAFF
cdr3_nt: TGTGCCAGCAGGGGGGAGGTGAACACTGAAGCTTTCTTT

v_call: TRBV7-9
d_call: TRBD1
clone_size: .
j_call: TRBJ2-1
cdr3_aa: CASSPSTGEVLTYNEQFF
cdr3_nt: TGTGCCAGCAGCCCCTCAACAGGGGAAGTATTGACCTACAATGAGCAGTTCTTC

v_call: TRBV6-1
d_call: .
clone_size: once
j_call: TRBJ1-5
cdr3_aa: CASSEGAGYSNQPQHF
cdr3_nt: TGTGCCAGCAGTGAGGGAGCCGGGTATAGCAATCAGCCCCAGCATTTT

v_call: TRBV12-3/TRBV12-4
d_call: .
clone_size: .
j_call: TRBJ1-2
cdr3_aa: CASSLDFGGYTF
cdr3_nt: TGTGCCAGCAGTTTGGACTTTGGTGGCTACACCTTC

v_call: TRBV3-1/TRBV3-2
d_call: .
clone_size: .
j_call: TRBJ1-5
cdr3_aa: CASSQGGGNPQHF
cdr3_nt: TGTGCCAGCAGCCAAGGAGGTGGCAATCCCCAGCATTTT

v_call: TRBV27
d_call: .
clone_size: .
j_call: TRBJ2-3
cdr3_aa: CASSLSLRSSTDTQYF
cdr3_nt: TGTGCCAGCAGTTTATCCCTTAGATCTAGCACAGATACGCAGTATTTT

v_call: TRBV6-5
d_call: TRBD1
clone_size: .
j_call: TRBJ2-7
cdr3_aa: CASSRDSYEQYF
cdr3_nt: TGTGCCAGCAGTCGGGACAGCTACGAGCAGTACTTC

v_call: TRBV5-1
d_call: TRBD1
clone_size: .
j_call: TRBJ1-6
cdr3_aa: CASSPDRGGNSPLHF
cdr3_nt: TGCGCCAGCAGCCCGGACAGGGGTGGAAATTCACCCCTCCACTTT

v_call: TRBV9
d_call: .
clone_size: .
j_call: TRBJ2-3
cdr3_aa: CASSAPSGFRGTDTQYF
cdr3_nt: TGTGCCAGCAGCGCCCCTTCAGGGTTTCGAGGCACAGATACGCAGTATTTT

v_call: TRBV19
d_call: TRBD1
clone_size: .
j_call: TRBJ2-1
cdr3_aa: CASSIGQAIIHEQFF
cdr3_nt: TGTGCCAGTAGTATTGGACAGGCAATTATACATGAGCAGTTCTTC

v_call: TRBV9
d_call: .
clone_size: .
j_call: TRBJ2-3
cdr3_aa: CASSVARQMGDTQYF
cdr3_nt: TGTGCCAGCAGCGTAGCTCGACAGATGGGAGATACGCAGTATTTT

v_call: TRBV11-2
d_call: TRBD2
clone_size: once
j_call: TRBJ2-5
cdr3_aa: CASSLVGASGEKETQYF
cdr3_nt: TGTGCCAGCAGCTTAGTGGGGGCTAGCGGGGAGAAAGAGACCCAGTACTTC

v_call: TRBV7-6
d_call: TRBD1
clone_size: few
j_call: TRBJ2-1
cdr3_aa: CASSFGTGVFNEQFF
cdr3_nt: TGTGCCAGCAGCTTCGGGACAGGGGTATTCAATGAGCAGTTCTTC

v_call: TRBV6-1
d_call: .
clone_size: .
j_call: TRBJ1-5
cdr3_aa: CASSDRGGNQPQHF
cdr3_nt: TGTGCCAGCAGTGACAGGGGTGGCAATCAGCCCCAGCATTTT

v_call: TRBV20-1
d_call: .
clone_size: .
j_call: TRBJ1-5
cdr3_aa: CSASGQGYSNQPQHF
cdr3_nt: TGCAGTGCTAGTGGTCAGGGCTATAGCAATCAGCCCCAGCATTTT

v_call: TRBV28
d_call: .
clone_size: .
j_call: TRBJ1-6
cdr3_aa: CASSLSGPSYNSPLHF
cdr3_nt: TGTGCCAGCAGTTTGTCAGGTCCCTCCTATAATTCACCCCTCCACTTT

v_call: TRBV3-1/TRBV3-2
d_call: .
clone_size: .
j_call: TRBJ2-3
cdr3_aa: CASSLTSSADTQYF
cdr3_nt: TGTGCCAGCAGCCTAACCTCTAGCGCCGATACGCAGTATTTT

v_call: TRBV9
d_call: TRBD2
clone_size: .
j_call: TRBJ2-1
cdr3_aa: CASSPTSGGAHGEQFF
cdr3_nt: TGTGCCAGCAGCCCGACTAGCGGGGGGGCCCATGGTGAGCAGTTCTTC

v_call: TRBV7-8
d_call: .
clone_size: .
j_call: TRBJ1-5
cdr3_aa: CASSSDGAGANQPQHF
cdr3_nt: TGTGCCAGCAGCTCGGACGGGGCAGGGGCCAATCAGCCCCAGCATTTT

v_call: TRBV7-9
d_call: TRBD1
clone_size: .
j_call: TRBJ1-5
cdr3_aa: CASSLGTGGPNQPQHF
cdr3_nt: TGTGCCAGCAGCCTCGGGACAGGGGGGCCCAATCAGCCCCAGCATTTT

v_call: TRBV7-2
d_call: TRBD2
clone_size: .
j_call: TRBJ2-1
cdr3_aa: CASSRSGGASNEQFF
cdr3_nt: TGTGCCAGCAGCAGAAGCGGGGGGGCGTCCAATGAGCAGTTCTTC

v_call: TRBV6-5
d_call: .
clone_size: .
j_call: TRBJ2-2
cdr3_aa: CASRVKRDTGELFF
cdr3_nt: TGTGCCAGCCGGGTCAAGAGGGACACCGGGGAGCTGTTTTTT

v_call: TRBV24-1
d_call: TRBD1
clone_size: .
j_call: TRBJ2-6
cdr3_aa: CATSVMDRYRSGANVLTF
cdr3_nt: TGTGCCACCAGTGTTATGGACAGGTACCGCTCTGGGGCCAACGTCCTGACTTTC

v_call: TRBV27
d_call: .
clone_size: .
j_call: TRBJ1-4
cdr3_aa: CASSLGALSEKLFF
cdr3_nt: TGTGCCAGCAGTTTAGGGGCGCTGAGTGAAAAACTGTTTTTT

v_call: TRBV20-1
d_call: .
clone_size: .
j_call: TRBJ2-1
cdr3_aa: CSALTDNEQFF
cdr3_nt: TGCAGTGCTTTGACAGACAATGAGCAGTTCTTC

v_call: TRBV2
d_call: .
clone_size: .
j_call: TRBJ1-6
cdr3_aa: CASSEVAGSNSPLHF
cdr3_nt: TGTGCCAGCAGTGAGGTTGCAGGGTCTAATTCACCCCTCCACTTT

v_call: TRBV6-2/TRBV6-3
d_call: TRBD1
clone_size: .
j_call: TRBJ2-4
cdr3_aa: CASSYEGASPLEKNIQYF
cdr3_nt: TGTGCCAGCAGTTACGAGGGGGCGAGCCCCCTCGAAAAAAACATTCAGTACTTC

v_call: TRBV14
d_call: .
clone_size: .
j_call: TRBJ2-2
cdr3_aa: CASRPGTGELFF
cdr3_nt: TGTGCCAGCAGACCCGGCACCGGGGAGCTGTTTTTT

v_call: TRBV23-1
d_call: .
clone_size: .
j_call: TRBJ2-1
cdr3_aa: CASSRQWTLLYEQFF
cdr3_nt: TGCGCCAGCAGTCGCCAATGGACTCTGCTATATGAGCAGTTCTTC

v_call: TRBV7-6
d_call: .
clone_size: .
j_call: TRBJ2-7
cdr3_aa: CASSLVPDNSYEQYF
cdr3_nt: TGTGCCAGCAGCTTGGTTCCGGACAACTCCTACGAGCAGTACTTC

v_call: TRBV15
d_call: .
clone_size: .
j_call: TRBJ1-6
cdr3_aa: CATSREGGTDYSPLHF
cdr3_nt: TGTGCCACCAGCAGAGAGGGGGGGACGGACTATTCACCCCTCCACTTT